This T cell receptor (beta chain) was captured by sequencing in a study of cytomegalovirus exposure and HLA in healthy donors. Clones were read by immunoSEQ multiplex PCR, and TCRdb kept only the in-frame ones, dropping some. The sample lists around 150,000 clones, 88% seen once, with almost 3% in the top ten. The V gene lost 2 bases and the J gene lost 3 bases, with 11 bases spanning the gap. CDR1 SGHDN and CDR2 FVKESK come from the germline V gene. This CDR3 has 14 residues. This TCR was sampled from a man aged 18 to 29 in good health and CMV-seronegative. This chain joins TRBV14 and TRBJ2-7; D may be TRBD1 (5 bases). The sample comprised PBMCs. CDR3 amino acids: CASSQKAGHYEQYF. The CDR3 bases are TGTGCCAGCAGCCAAAAAGCAGGGCACTACGAGCAGTACTTC.